This entry lists 32 T cell receptor beta chains sequenced from one sample in a study of somatic mutations in cytotoxic T cells in rheumatoid arthritis. Assay: immunoSEQ multiplex PCR; the TCRdb copy retains only in-frame clones and omits some. The table includes approximately 20,000 clones, under 85% detected once. Sequenced input: CD8+ T cells sorted from blood. Receptors were obtained from a man aged 18 to 30 with rheumatoid arthritis.

The J gene is TRBJ1-4, the V gene TRBV7-9; D is unresolved. Germline V CDR1 and CDR2: SEHNR, FQNEAQ (reference sequence). This CDR3 comprises 17 residues. V lost 2 bases, J lost 4 bases, and 17 bases lay in between. CDR3 in DNA: TGTGCCAGCAGCTTAATCGGACGGTCCCGCCTTAATGAAAAACTGTTTTTT. As protein: CASSLIGRSRLNEKLFF.

CDR3 in amino acids: CASRGTGASYEQYF. For the CDR3, the DNA is TGTGCCAGCAGAGGGACAGGGGCATCCTACGAGCAGTACTTC. J is TRBJ2-7 and V is TRBV2, with 10 nucleotides matching TRBD1. V lost 6 bases to trimming and J lost 1 base; unmatched junction nucleotides: 3. CDR3 length: 14 residues. Germline V gives CDR1 SNHLY, CDR2 FYNNEI.

The chain combines TRBV27 with TRBJ1-1, with D possibly matching TRBD1 (6 bases). Per the germline V gene, CDR1 is MNHEY and CDR2 is SMNVEV (reference sequence). V was shortened by 5 bases and J by 7 bases, with 17 bases between the two germline ends. The CDR3 is 14 residues long. DNA for the CDR3: TGTGCCAGCAGTCCGGCGGGGGGGCTCGGTGAAGCTTTCTTT. Amino acid sequence: CASSPAGGLGEAFF.

The chain couples TRBV30 to TRBJ2-7, with a tentative D call TRBD2 (5 bases). From germline, CDR1 is GTSNPN and CDR2 SVGIG (reference sequence). V lost 1 base to trimming and J lost 0 bases, with 7 bases between them. CDR3 length: 13 amino acids. The CDR3 spells CAWSGGSSYEQYF. CDR3 nucleotide sequence: TGTGCCTGGAGTGGAGGGAGCTCCTACGAGCAGTACTTC.

The sample holds one count of this clone. This chain links TRBV4-1 with TRBJ2-3; D is unresolved. The CDR3 totals 12 residues. Between the trimmed V and J ends, which lost 4 bases and 5 bases, there was a span of 7 bases. CDR1 is MGHRA and CDR2 is YSYEKL in the germline V gene. The CDR3 region is CASSPSGDTQYF. In nucleotides, the CDR3 is TGCGCCAGCAGCCCCTCGGGAGATACGCAGTATTTT.

This chain joins TRBV28 and TRBJ1-5, with TRBD1 matching 8 bases. J was trimmed by 7 bases and V by 5 bases; bases with no gene match: 7. CDR1 and CDR2 (germline): MDHEN, SYDVKM. There are 14 residues in the CDR3. Here the CDR3 DNA reads TGTGCCAGCAGTCTCGGACAGGGTGGGCAGCCCCAGCATTTT. It specifies CASSLGQGGQPQHF. The full variable domain, its missing parts supplied by reference TRBV28 and TRBJ1-5, is DVKVTQSSRYLVKRTGEKVFLECVQDMDHENMFWYRQDPGLGLRLIYFSYDVKMKEKGDIPEGYSVSREKKERFSLILESASTNQTSMYLCASSLGQGGQPQHFGDGTRLSIL.

The V and J genes are TRBV25-1 and TRBJ2-2; TRBD1 might be the D (6 bases). The CDR3 is 13 residues long. Trimming stripped 9 bases from V and 1 base from J, with 9 bases between. Per the germline V gene, CDR1 is MGHDK and CDR2 is SYGVNS. This CDR3 reads CASIQGNTGELFF. Written as DNA, the CDR3 is TGTGCCAGTATACAGGGGAACACCGGGGAGCTGTTTTTT.

The rearrangement links TRBV5-8 to TRBJ2-7; weak D call: TRBD1 (5 bases). Deletions cut 1 base from V and 2 bases from J, with 10 bases between. The germline gives CDR1 SGHTS, CDR2 YDEGEE. The CDR3 covers 14 residues. The CDR3 bases are TGTGCCAGCAGCTTGAGTCTCAGGGCCTACGAGCAGTACTTC. Translation gives CASSLSLRAYEQYF.

V is TRBV7-9 and J is TRBJ1-1, with D perhaps matching TRBD1 (5 bases). The germline gives CDR1 SEHNR, CDR2 FQNEAQ (reference sequence). The CDR3 extends over 14 amino acids. Trimming pared 6 bases from V and 4 bases from J, leaving 15 bases between. The CDR3 spells CASRQSGLLTEAFF. The CDR3 bases are TGTGCCAGCAGACAATCGGGACTCCTCACTGAAGCTTTCTTT.

The chain combines TRBV28 with TRBJ1-4; D gene unclear. Trimming cost V 4 bases and J 3 bases, with 18 bases left between them. Germline V lookup: CDR1 MDHEN, CDR2 SYDVKM. The length of the CDR3 is 17 residues. The CDR3 DNA is TGTGCCAGCAGTTCACTAATCTTCCGGGGATCTAATGAAAAACTGTTTTTT. Translated, it gives CASSSLIFRGSNEKLFF.

This chain links TRBV30 with TRBJ2-7; D is possibly TRBD1 or TRBD2 (7 bases each). V was clipped by 7 bases and J by 4 bases, with 20 bases between them. The CDR3 spans 14 residues. Germline CDR1 and CDR2: GTSNPN and SVGIG (reference sequence). CDR3 coding DNA: TGTGCCTCCAGGGGGGGCGACCCCCTGTACGAGCAGTACTTC. This codes for CASRGGDPLYEQYF.

This clone was seen just once. The rearrangement uses TRBV6-4 and TRBJ2-3, with 8 bases identical to TRBD2. CDR3 size: 15 residues. The junction had 9 bases not matched to a gene; V was cut back by 6 bases and J by 4 bases. Germline V gives CDR1 MRHNA, CDR2 SNTAGT. CDR3 loop: CASSPEIAGPDTQYF. As DNA, the CDR3 is TGTGCCAGCAGCCCCGAAATAGCGGGGCCAGATACGCAGTATTTT.

The chain combines TRBV28 with TRBJ2-3; D unclear. Looked up from germline, CDR1 is MDHEN and CDR2 is SYDVKM. This CDR3 has 14 residues. V was clipped by 6 bases and J by 3 bases, with 13 bases between them. CDR3 in DNA: TGTGCCAGCAGCCCTAGGCGGCGAACAGATACGCAGTATTTT. Amino acids: CASSPRRRTDTQYF.

This clone has more than one count but fewer than ten. The rearrangement links TRBV28 to TRBJ2-2, with TRBD2 matching 7 bases. The V gene end was trimmed by 4 bases and the J gene end by 6 bases; junction bases not matched to a gene: 2. Germline CDR1 reads MDHEN; CDR2 reads SYDVKM. The CDR3 sequence is 13 residues long. The CDR3 DNA follows: TGTGCCAGCAGTTGGGGGGGACCCGGGGAGCTGTTTTTT. Its translation: CASSWGGPGELFF. Full variable domain (rest looked up from reference TRBV28 and TRBJ2-2): DVKVTQSSRYLVKRTGEKVFLECVQDMDHENMFWYRQDPGLGLRLIYFSYDVKMKEKGDIPEGYSVSREKKERFSLILESASTNQTSMYLCASSWGGPGELFFGEGSRLTVL.

The chain links TRBV9 to TRBJ2-3; tentatively, D is TRBD2 (6 bases). V lost 3 bases and J lost 4, with 15 bases in between. The length of the CDR3 is 15 residues. Germline-derived CDR1 and CDR2 are SGDLS and YYNGEE. CDR3 sequence: CASSALGGWPDTQYF. DNA for the CDR3: TGTGCCAGCAGCGCCCTCGGAGGGTGGCCAGATACGCAGTATTTT.

The CDR3 bases are TGTGCCAGCAGTTACTCCAGAGTTGGAAACACCATATATTTT. Its protein is CASSYSRVGNTIYF. This chain links TRBV6-5 with TRBJ1-3; D is unclear. The germline V gene has CDR1 MNHEY and CDR2 SVGAGI. V lost 0 bases and J lost 3, with 6 bases in between. The CDR3 has 14 amino acids.

The CDR3 here is CASSLSWAETQYF. For the CDR3, the DNA is TGTGCCAGCAGCTTAAGTTGGGCGGAGACCCAGTACTTC. This rearrangement joins TRBV7-9 to TRBJ2-5; D unclear. The germline V gene encodes CDR1 SEHNR and CDR2 FQNEAQ (reference sequence). The length of the CDR3 is 13 residues. V lost 2 bases, J lost 5 bases, and 9 bases lay in between.

This clone was counted a single time. The V gene is TRBV19, the J gene TRBJ1-5, with a possible D match to TRBD1 (6 bases). With 5 bases removed from V and 3 bases from J, the gap between germline ends came to 8 bases. The CDR3 consists of 13 residues. Germline V CDR1 and CDR2: LNHDA, SQIVND (reference sequence). CDR3 residues: CASSHRVNQPQHF. CDR3 nucleotides: TGTGCCAGTAGTCACAGGGTCAATCAGCCCCAGCATTTT.

The J gene is TRBJ2-3, the V gene TRBV5-1, with 7 bases lining up with TRBD2. CDR1 and CDR2 (germline): SGHRS, YFSETQ. The CDR3 extends over 15 amino acids. The ends lost 2 bases at V and 4 bases at J; junction bases unmatched: 7. This CDR3 is CASSFRGGEADTQYF. DNA of the CDR3: TGCGCCAGCAGCTTCCGCGGGGGAGAAGCAGATACGCAGTATTTT.

The rearrangement uses TRBV2 and TRBJ2-7, with D unresolved. The CDR3 has 13 residues. Germline-derived CDR1 and CDR2 are SNHLY and FYNNEI. With 6 bases removed from V and 0 bases from J, the gap between germline ends came to 9 bases. The CDR3 loop is CASSVYSSYEQYF. Here the CDR3 DNA reads TGTGCCAGCAGCGTGTATAGCTCCTACGAGCAGTACTTC. The full variable domain, rest sourced from reference TRBV2 and TRBJ2-7, is EPEVTQTPSHQVTQMGQEVILRCVPISNHLYFYWYRQILGQKVEFLVSFYNNEISEKSEIFDDQFSVERPDGSNFTLKIRSTKLEDSAMYFCASSVYSSYEQYFGPGTRLTVT.

The V call is TRBV2, the J call TRBJ2-1; 12 bases align to TRBD2. The CDR3 is 14 amino acids. CDR1 SNHLY and CDR2 FYNNEI come from the germline V gene. V dropped 7 bases and J dropped 7; count of bases not matched to a gene: 5. CDR3 bases: TGTGCCAGCATACTAGCGGGGGGCGGAAATGAGCAGTTCTTC. It codes for CASILAGGGNEQFF.

The CDR3: CASSVRAGIYEQYF. The CDR3, as DNA: TGTGCCAGCAGCGTGCGTGCCGGAATCTACGAGCAGTACTTC. This chain joins TRBV9 and TRBJ2-7; D gene unclear. Looked up from germline, CDR1 is SGDLS and CDR2 is YYNGEE. The CDR3 totals 14 residues. V shed 2 bases and J shed 3 bases, with 12 bases lying between them. Complete variable domain (other parts from reference TRBV9 and TRBJ2-7): DSGVTQTPKHLITATGQRVTLRCSPRSGDLSVYWYQQSLDQGLQFLIQYYNGEERAKGNILERFSAQQFPDLHSELNLSSLELGDSALYFCASSVRAGIYEQYFGPGTRLTVT.

V is TRBV9 and J is TRBJ2-5; D possibly matches TRBD1 or TRBD2 (5 bases each). Trimming cost V 0 bases and J 1 base, with 13 bases left between them. Germline V CDR1 and CDR2: SGDLS, YYNGEE. This CDR3 region has 16 residues. This CDR3 reads CASSVGGRTGQETQYF. The CDR3 DNA is TGTGCCAGCAGCGTAGGAGGGAGAACAGGCCAAGAGACCCAGTACTTC.

The J gene is TRBJ2-7, the V gene TRBV9, with 9 bases fitting TRBD1. Germline CDR1 SGDLS, CDR2 YYNGEE. The CDR3 is 15 amino acids. The V gene end was trimmed by 5 bases and the J gene end by 3 bases; junction bases not matched to a gene: 9. The CDR3 DNA reads TGTGCCAGCAGTGCTGCCGGGACAGGGCTCTACGAGCAGTACTTC. Its protein is CASSAAGTGLYEQYF.

The gene calls are TRBV27 and TRBJ1-6; D remains unclear. Germline V lookup: CDR1 MNHEY, CDR2 SMNVEV (reference sequence). With 3 bases removed from V and 7 bases from J, the gap between germline ends came to 7 bases. This CDR3 region has 13 residues. CDR3 amino acids: CASSFNGNSPLHF. As DNA, the CDR3 is TGTGCCAGCAGTTTTAACGGAAATTCACCCCTCCACTTT.

The chain links TRBV6-6 to TRBJ1-2, with D maybe TRBD1 (5 bases). Deletions cut 6 bases from V and 6 bases from J, with 20 bases between. The CDR3 totals 15 residues. The germline V gene encodes CDR1 MNHNY and CDR2 SVGAGI (reference sequence). The CDR3 DNA reads as TGTGCCAGCAGGGAATACCGGGTGGGGCCGGATGGCTACACCTTC. Residues: CASREYRVGPDGYTF.

V and J are TRBV28 and TRBJ2-7; the match to TRBD1 covers 9 bases. Unmatched junction bases numbered 10, after V lost 8 bases and J lost 5 bases. This CDR3 contains 14 residues. Germline CDR1 is MDHEN and CDR2 is SYDVKM. CDR3 DNA sequence: TGTGCCAGCTGCCGGGACAGGGATTGTCACGAGCAGTACTTC. This encodes CASCRDRDCHEQYF.

There are a few counts of this clone. V and J are TRBV4-2 and TRBJ2-7; D is unclear. The CDR3 has 13 residues. Trimming stripped 1 base from V and 5 bases from J, with 9 bases between. In germline, CDR1 is LGHNA, CDR2 YNFKEQ. In DNA, the CDR3 is TGTGCCAGCAGCCAAGTACCCGCCCACGAGCAGTACTTC. This translates into CASSQVPAHEQYF.

The chain employs TRBV4-3 and TRBJ2-6; no definite D call. The length of the CDR3 is 16 residues. Trimming removed 1 base at V and 0 bases at J, with 7 bases between. From germline, CDR1 is LGHNA and CDR2 YSLEER. The CDR3 DNA reads as TGCGCCAGCAGCCAAGCGCACGGCTCTGGGGCCAACGTCCTGACTTTC. Its protein product is CASSQAHGSGANVLTF.

V gene TRBV2 combines with J gene TRBJ1-5, with D perhaps matching TRBD1 (6 bases). V was trimmed by 3 bases and J by 4 bases, leaving 10 bases between them. CDR1 SNHLY and CDR2 FYNNEI come from the germline V gene. The CDR3 has 14 residues. In nucleotides, the CDR3 is TGTGCCAGCAGTGAGCGACAGGTGAATCAGCCCCAGCATTTT. Protein product: CASSERQVNQPQHF. Based on the CDR3 plus reference TRBV2 and TRBJ1-5, the full variable domain is EPEVTQTPSHQVTQMGQEVILRCVPISNHLYFYWYRQILGQKVEFLVSFYNNEISEKSEIFDDQFSVERPDGSNFTLKIRSTKLEDSAMYFCASSERQVNQPQHFGDGTRLSIL.

V is TRBV28 and J is TRBJ2-2, with D unclear. V lost 2 bases, J lost 8 bases, and 18 bases lay in between. From germline, CDR1 is MDHEN and CDR2 SYDVKM. This CDR3 has 16 residues. The CDR3 coding sequence is TGTGCCAGCAGTTTAATATTTACCGACCTTTTTGGGGAGCTGTTTTTT. Its translation is CASSLIFTDLFGELFF.

The CDR3 DNA reads as TGTGCCAGCAGCTTTTATAGCGGGTCACACTACGAGCAGTACTTC. It specifies CASSFYSGSHYEQYF. The chain couples TRBV7-8 to TRBJ2-7, with 7 nucleotides matching TRBD2. This CDR3 has 15 amino acids. The V segment lost 3 bases and the J segment 3 bases; nucleotides outside the gene matches: 8. Germline values: CDR1 SGHVS, CDR2 FQNEAQ.